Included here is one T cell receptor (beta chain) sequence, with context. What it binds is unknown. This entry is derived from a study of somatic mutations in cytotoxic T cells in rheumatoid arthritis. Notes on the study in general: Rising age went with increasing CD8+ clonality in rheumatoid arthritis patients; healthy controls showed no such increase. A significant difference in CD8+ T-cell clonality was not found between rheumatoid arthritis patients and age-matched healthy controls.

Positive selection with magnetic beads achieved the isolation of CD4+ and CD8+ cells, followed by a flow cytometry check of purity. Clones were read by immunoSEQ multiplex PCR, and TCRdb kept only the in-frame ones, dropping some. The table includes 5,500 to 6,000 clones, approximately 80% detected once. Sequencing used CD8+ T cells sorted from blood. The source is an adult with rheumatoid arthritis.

This chain's CDR3 is CASSLNWFSSRSNQPQHF. In DNA, the CDR3 is TGTGCCAGCAGTTTAAATTGGTTTTCGTCGCGGTCAAATCAGCCCCAGCATTTT. The rearrangement links TRBV28 to TRBJ1-5; D is ambiguous. Trimming left V 2 bases short and J 4 bases short, with 21 bases between. The germline CDR1 and CDR2 sequences are MDHEN and SYDVKM. The CDR3 contains 18 residues. Full variable domain (outside the CDR3, taken from reference TRBV28 and TRBJ1-5): DVKVTQSSRYLVKRTGEKVFLECVQDMDHENMFWYRQDPGLGLRLIYFSYDVKMKEKGDIPEGYSVSREKKERFSLILESASTNQTSMYLCASSLNWFSSRSNQPQHFGDGTRLSIL.